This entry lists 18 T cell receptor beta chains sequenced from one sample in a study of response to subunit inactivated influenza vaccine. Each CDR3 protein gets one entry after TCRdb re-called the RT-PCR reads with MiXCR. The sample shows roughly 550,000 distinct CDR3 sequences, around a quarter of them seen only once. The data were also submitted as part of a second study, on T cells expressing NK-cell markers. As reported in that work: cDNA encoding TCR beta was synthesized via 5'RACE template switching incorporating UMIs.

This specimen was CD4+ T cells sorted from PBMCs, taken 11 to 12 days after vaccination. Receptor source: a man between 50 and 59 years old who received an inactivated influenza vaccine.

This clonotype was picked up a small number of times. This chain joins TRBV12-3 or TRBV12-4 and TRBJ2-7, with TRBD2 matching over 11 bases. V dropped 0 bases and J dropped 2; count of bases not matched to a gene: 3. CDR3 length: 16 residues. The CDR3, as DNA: TGTGCCAGCAGTTTAGCGCTTAGCGGGAGGGCCTACGAGCAGTACTTC. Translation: CASSLALSGRAYEQYF.

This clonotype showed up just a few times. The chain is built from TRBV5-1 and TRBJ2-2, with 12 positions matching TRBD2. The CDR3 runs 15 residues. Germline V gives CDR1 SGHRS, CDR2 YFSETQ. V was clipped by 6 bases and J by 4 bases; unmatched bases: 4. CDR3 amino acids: CASTWGLAGTGELFF. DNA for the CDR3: TGCGCCAGCACTTGGGGACTAGCGGGCACCGGGGAGCTGTTTTTT.

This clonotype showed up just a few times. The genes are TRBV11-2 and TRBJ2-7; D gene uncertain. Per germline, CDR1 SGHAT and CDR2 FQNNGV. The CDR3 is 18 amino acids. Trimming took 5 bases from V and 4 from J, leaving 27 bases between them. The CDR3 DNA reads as TGTGCCAGCAGCCCCAGAAGACTCTTCTCCAACGACCCTTACGAGCAGTACTTC. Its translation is CASSPRRLFSNDPYEQYF.

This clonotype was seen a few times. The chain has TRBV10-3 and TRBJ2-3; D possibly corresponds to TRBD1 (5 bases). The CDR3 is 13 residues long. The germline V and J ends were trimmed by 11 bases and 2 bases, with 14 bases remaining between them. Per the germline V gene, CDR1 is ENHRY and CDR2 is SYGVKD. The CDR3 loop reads CALQGKVTDTQYF. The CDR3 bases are TGTGCCTTGCAGGGCAAGGTCACAGATACGCAGTATTTT.

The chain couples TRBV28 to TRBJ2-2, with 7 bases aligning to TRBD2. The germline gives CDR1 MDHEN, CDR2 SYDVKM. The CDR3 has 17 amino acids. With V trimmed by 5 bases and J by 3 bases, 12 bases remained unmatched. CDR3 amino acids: CASSPSLVAGYTGELFF. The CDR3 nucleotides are TGTGCCAGCAGTCCCTCCTTGGTAGCGGGTTACACCGGGGAGCTGTTTTTT.

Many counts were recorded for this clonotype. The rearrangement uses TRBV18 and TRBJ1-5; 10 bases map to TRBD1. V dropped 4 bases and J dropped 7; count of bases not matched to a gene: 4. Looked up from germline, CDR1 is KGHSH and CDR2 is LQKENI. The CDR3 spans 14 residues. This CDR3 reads CASSRTGGFQPQHF. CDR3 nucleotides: TGTGCCAGCTCACGGACAGGGGGATTCCAGCCCCAGCATTTT.

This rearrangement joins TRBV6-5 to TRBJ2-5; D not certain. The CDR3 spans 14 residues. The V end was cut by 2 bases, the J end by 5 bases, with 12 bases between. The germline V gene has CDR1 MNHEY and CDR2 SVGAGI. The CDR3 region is CASSYKYAGETQYF. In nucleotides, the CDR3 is TGTGCCAGCAGTTACAAATATGCCGGGGAGACCCAGTACTTC.

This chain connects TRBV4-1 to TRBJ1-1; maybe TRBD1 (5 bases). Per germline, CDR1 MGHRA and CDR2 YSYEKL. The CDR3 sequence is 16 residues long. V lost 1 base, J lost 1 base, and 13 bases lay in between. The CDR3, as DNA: TGCGCCAGCAGCCAAGGCATGGGGGAACGGAACACTGAAGCTTTCTTT. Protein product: CASSQGMGERNTEAFF.

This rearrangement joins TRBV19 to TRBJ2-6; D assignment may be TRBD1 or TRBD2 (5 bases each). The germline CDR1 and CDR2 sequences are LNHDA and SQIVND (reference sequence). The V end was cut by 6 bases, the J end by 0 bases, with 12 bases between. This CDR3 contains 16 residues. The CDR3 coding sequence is TGTGCCAGTAGCGCAGGGACCCTCTCTGGGGCCAACGTCCTGACTTTC. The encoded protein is CASSAGTLSGANVLTF.

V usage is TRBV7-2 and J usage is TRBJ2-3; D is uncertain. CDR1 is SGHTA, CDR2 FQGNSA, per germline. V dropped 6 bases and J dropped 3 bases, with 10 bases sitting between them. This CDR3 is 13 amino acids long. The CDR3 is CASRDTGTDTQYF. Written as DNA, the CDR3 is TGTGCCAGCAGGGATACCGGGACAGATACGCAGTATTTT.

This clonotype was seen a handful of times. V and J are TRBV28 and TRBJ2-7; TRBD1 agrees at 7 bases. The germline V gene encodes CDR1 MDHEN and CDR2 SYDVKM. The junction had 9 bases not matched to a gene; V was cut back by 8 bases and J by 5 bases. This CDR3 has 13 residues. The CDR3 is CASRNRGINEQYF. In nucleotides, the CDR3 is TGTGCCAGCCGAAACAGGGGAATCAACGAGCAGTACTTC.

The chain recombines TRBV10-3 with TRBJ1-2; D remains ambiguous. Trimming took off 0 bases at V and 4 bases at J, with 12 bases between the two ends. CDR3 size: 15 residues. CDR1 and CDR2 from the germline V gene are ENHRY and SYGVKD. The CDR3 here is CAISESDLGSYGYTF. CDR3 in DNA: TGTGCCATCAGTGAGTCAGATTTGGGCAGCTATGGCTACACCTTC.

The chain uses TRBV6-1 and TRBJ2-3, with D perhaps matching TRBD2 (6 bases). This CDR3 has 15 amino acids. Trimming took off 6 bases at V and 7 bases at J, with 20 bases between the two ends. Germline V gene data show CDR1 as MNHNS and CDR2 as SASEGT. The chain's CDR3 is CASSRGLAFIHTQYF. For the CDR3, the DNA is TGTGCCAGCAGCCGGGGCCTAGCGTTCATACATACGCAGTATTTT.

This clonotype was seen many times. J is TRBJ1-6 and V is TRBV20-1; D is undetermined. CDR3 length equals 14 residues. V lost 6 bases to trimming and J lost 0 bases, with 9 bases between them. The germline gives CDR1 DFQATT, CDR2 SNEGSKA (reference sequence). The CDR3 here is CSAPGSSYNSPLHF. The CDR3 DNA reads TGCAGTGCCCCTGGGAGCTCCTATAATTCACCCCTCCACTTT.

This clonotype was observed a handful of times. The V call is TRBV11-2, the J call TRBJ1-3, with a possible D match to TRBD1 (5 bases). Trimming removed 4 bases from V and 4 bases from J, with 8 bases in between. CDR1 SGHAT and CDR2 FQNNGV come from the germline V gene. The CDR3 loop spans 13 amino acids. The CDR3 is CASSSRQGNTIYF. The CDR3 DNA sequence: TGTGCCAGCAGCTCGCGACAGGGAAACACCATATATTTT.

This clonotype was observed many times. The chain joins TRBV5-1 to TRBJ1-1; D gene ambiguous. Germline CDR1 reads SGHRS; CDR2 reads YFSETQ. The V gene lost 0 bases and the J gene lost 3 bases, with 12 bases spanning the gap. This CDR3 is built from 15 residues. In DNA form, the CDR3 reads TGCGCCAGCAGCTTGGAGGGCAGAGTCTACACTGAAGCTTTCTTT. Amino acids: CASSLEGRVYTEAFF.

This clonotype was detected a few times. CDR3 sequence reads: CASSLSRSASYNEQFF. CDR3 DNA sequence: TGTGCCAGCAGCCTCTCCCGCTCTGCCTCCTACAATGAGCAGTTCTTC. V is TRBV7-2 and J is TRBJ2-1; D gene ambiguous. This CDR3 has 16 residues. In germline, CDR1 is SGHTA, CDR2 FQGNSA. V lost 5 bases and J lost 0, with 14 bases in between.

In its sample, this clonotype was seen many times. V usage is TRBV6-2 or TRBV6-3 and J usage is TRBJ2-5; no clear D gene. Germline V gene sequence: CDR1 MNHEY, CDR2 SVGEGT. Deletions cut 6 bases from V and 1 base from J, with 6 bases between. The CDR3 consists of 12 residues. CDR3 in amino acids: CASRTVQETQYF. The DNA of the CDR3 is TGTGCCAGCAGAACCGTCCAAGAGACCCAGTACTTC.